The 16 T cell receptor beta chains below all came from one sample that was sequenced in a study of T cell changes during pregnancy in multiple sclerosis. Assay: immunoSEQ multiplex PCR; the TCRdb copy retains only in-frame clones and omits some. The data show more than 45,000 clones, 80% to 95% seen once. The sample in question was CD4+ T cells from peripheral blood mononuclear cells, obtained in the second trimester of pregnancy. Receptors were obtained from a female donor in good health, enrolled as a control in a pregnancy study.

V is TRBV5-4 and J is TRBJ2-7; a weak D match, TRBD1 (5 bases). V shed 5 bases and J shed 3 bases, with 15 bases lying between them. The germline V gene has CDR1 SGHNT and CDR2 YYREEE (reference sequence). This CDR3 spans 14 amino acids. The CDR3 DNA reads TGTGCCAGCAGTTTCGTCCAGGGTGACTACGAGCAGTACTTC. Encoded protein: CASSFVQGDYEQYF.

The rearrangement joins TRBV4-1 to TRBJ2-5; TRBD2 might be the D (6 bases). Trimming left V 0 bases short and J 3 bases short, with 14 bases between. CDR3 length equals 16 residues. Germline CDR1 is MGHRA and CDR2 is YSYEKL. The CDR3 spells CASSQDGSGEEETQYF. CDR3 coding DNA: TGCGCCAGCAGCCAAGATGGTAGCGGAGAAGAAGAGACCCAGTACTTC.

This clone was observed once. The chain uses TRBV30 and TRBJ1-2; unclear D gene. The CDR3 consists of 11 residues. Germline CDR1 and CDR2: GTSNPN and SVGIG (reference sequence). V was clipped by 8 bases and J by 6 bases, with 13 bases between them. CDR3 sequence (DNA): TGTGCCACGAGAGGCCCCCATGGCTACACCTTC. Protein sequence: CATRGPHGYTF.

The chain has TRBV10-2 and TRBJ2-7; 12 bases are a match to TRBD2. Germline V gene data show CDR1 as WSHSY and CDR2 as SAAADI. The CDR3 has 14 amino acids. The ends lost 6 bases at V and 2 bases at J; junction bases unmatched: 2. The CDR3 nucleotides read TGCGCCAGCAGGCCTAGCGGGGGGGCCTACGAGCAGTACTTC. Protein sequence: CASRPSGGAYEQYF.

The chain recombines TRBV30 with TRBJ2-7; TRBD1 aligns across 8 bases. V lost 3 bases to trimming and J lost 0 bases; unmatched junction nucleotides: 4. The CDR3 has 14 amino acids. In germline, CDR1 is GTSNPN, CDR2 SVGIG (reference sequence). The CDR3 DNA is TGTGCCTGGAGGCAGGGGGCACTCTCCTACGAGCAGTACTTC. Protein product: CAWRQGALSYEQYF.

Here the CDR3 reads CASSLRRETSTDTQYF. The CDR3 nucleotides are TGTGCCAGCAGCTTAAGGCGGGAGACAAGCACAGATACGCAGTATTTT. The chain combines TRBV7-9 with TRBJ2-3, with TRBD2 matching over 7 bases. This CDR3 has 16 residues. Per germline, CDR1 SEHNR and CDR2 FQNEAQ (reference sequence). The trim removed 2 bases at V and 0 bases at J, leaving 5 bases unmatched.

The CDR3 sequence: CAWIHPTQGARSRQLFF. DNA for the CDR3: TGTGCCTGGATCCATCCTACCCAGGGGGCGCGTTCCCGGCAACTGTTTTTT. The genes are TRBV30 and TRBJ1-4; 8 nucleotides line up with TRBD1. Germline lookup yields CDR1 GTSNPN and CDR2 SVGIG (reference sequence). V was clipped by 4 bases and J by 12 bases; unmatched bases: 22. The CDR3 has 17 residues.

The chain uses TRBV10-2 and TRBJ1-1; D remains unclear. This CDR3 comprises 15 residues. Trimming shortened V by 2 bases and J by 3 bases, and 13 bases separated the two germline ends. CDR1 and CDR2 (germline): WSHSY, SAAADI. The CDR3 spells CASSESGRRDTEAFF. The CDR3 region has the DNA TGCGCCAGCAGTGAGAGCGGTAGGAGGGACACTGAAGCTTTCTTT.

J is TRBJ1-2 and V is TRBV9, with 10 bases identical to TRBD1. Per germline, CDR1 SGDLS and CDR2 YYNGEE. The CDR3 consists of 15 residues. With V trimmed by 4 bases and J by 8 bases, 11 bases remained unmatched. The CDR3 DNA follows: TGTGCCAGCAGCTCCCCGGGACAGGGGCTAAAAGGCTACACCTTC. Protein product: CASSSPGQGLKGYTF.

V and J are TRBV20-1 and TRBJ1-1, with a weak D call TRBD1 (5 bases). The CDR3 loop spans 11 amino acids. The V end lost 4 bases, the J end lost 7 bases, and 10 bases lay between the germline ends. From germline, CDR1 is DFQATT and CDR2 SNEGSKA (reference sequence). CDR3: CSAKAGVEAFF. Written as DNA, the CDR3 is TGCAGTGCTAAGGCGGGGGTTGAAGCTTTCTTT.

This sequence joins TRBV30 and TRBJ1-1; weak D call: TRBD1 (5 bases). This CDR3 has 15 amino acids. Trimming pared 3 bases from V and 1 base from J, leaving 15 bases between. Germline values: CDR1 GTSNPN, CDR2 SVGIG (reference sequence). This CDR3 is CAWSSREGSNTEAFF. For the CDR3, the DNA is TGTGCCTGGAGCTCAAGGGAGGGGTCGAACACTGAAGCTTTCTTT.

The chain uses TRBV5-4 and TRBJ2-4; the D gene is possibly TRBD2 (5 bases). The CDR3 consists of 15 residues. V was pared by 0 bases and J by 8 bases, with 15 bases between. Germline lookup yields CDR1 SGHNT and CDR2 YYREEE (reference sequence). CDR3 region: CASSLAGSQVDIQYF. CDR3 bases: TGTGCCAGCAGCTTGGCTGGGAGCCAAGTGGACATTCAGTACTTC.

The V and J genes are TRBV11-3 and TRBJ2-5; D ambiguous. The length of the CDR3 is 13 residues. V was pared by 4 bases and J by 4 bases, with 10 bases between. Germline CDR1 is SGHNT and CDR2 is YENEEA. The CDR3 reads CASSSPGLETQYF. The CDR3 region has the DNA TGTGCCAGCAGCTCCCCGGGTCTAGAGACCCAGTACTTC.

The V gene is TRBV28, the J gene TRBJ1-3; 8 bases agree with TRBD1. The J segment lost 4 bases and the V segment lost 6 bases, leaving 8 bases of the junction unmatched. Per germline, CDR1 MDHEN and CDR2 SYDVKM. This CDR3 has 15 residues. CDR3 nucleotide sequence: TGTGCCAGCAGCGAGGGACAGGTAGCAGGAAACACCATATATTTT. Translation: CASSEGQVAGNTIYF.

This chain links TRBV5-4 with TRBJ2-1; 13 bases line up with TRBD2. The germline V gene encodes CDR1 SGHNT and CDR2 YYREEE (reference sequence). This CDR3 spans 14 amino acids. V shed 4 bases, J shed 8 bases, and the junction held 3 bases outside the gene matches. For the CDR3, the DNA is TGTGCCAGCAGCGCCGGACTAGCGGGAGATGAGCAGTTCTTC. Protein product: CASSAGLAGDEQFF.

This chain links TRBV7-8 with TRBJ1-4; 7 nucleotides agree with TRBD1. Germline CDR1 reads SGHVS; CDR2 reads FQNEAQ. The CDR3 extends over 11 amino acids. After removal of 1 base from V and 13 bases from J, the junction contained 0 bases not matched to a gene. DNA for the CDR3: TGTGCCAGCAGCTTAGGGGACAGACTGTTTTTT. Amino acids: CASSLGDRLFF.